The rows below give T cell receptor beta chains drawn from one sample of a study of siplizumab effects on memory and regulatory T cells. Generated by immunoSEQ multiplex PCR, the TCRdb table keeps only in-frame clones and is missing some. The table shows 90,000 to 120,000 clones, with about 91% occurring only once. The sample was Tregs sorted from blood. These receptors were obtained from a human donor in good health. Both conserved end residues are part of each CDR3. The order of the fields is CDR3 protein, CDR3 DNA, V gene, J gene, D gene, clone size. D genes are given only for firm matches. For some rows the clone size is stated as once, few or many, or as a class when expanded; others skip it.

CDR3 protein: CASSPLSANSYEQYF
CDR3 DNA: TGTGCCAGCAGTCCCCTCTCAGCAAACTCCTACGAGCAGTACTTC
V gene: TRBV27
J gene: TRBJ2-7
D gene: -
clone size: -

CDR3 protein: CASMLEGGSFYNEQFF
CDR3 DNA: TGTGCCAGCATGCTCGAGGGCGGGAGCTTTTACAATGAGCAGTTCTTC
V gene: TRBV7-2
J gene: TRBJ2-1
D gene: TRBD2
clone size: -

CDR3 protein: CASSRDRVFF
CDR3 DNA: TGTGCCAGCAGCCGGGACAGGGTTTTCTTC
V gene: TRBV2
J gene: TRBJ2-1
D gene: TRBD1
clone size: -

CDR3 protein: CASSTSGRAYNEQFF
CDR3 DNA: TGCGCCAGCAGCACGAGCGGGAGGGCCTACAATGAGCAGTTCTTC
V gene: TRBV5-1
J gene: TRBJ2-1
D gene: TRBD2
clone size: -

CDR3 protein: CASSSNAGYTGELFF
CDR3 DNA: TGTGCCAGCAGTTCTAACGCAGGGTACACCGGGGAGCTGTTTTTT
V gene: TRBV7-6
J gene: TRBJ2-2
D gene: -
clone size: -

CDR3 protein: CASSQGGFGELFF
CDR3 DNA: TGTGCCAGCAGCCAAGGAGGGTTCGGGGAGCTGTTTTTT
V gene: TRBV16
J gene: TRBJ2-2
D gene: -
clone size: -

CDR3 protein: CASREAYQPQHF
CDR3 DNA: TGTGCCAGCAGAGAAGCTTATCAGCCCCAGCATTTT
V gene: TRBV2
J gene: TRBJ1-5
D gene: -
clone size: few

CDR3 protein: CASRGTGGSSYEQYF
CDR3 DNA: TGTGCCAGCAGAGGGACAGGGGGCTCGTCCTACGAGCAGTACTTC
V gene: TRBV6-4
J gene: TRBJ2-7
D gene: TRBD1
clone size: -

CDR3 protein: CASSLGQRFEAFF
CDR3 DNA: TGCGCCAGCAGCTTGGGCCAGAGATTCGAAGCTTTCTTT
V gene: TRBV5-1
J gene: TRBJ1-1
D gene: -
clone size: -

CDR3 protein: CASPARDVVNEQFF
CDR3 DNA: TGTGCCAGCCCTGCCAGGGACGTGGTCAATGAGCAGTTCTTC
V gene: TRBV2
J gene: TRBJ2-1
D gene: -
clone size: -

CDR3 protein: CAWSGDSLSYEQYF
CDR3 DNA: TGTGCCTGGAGTGGGGACTCCCTCTCCTACGAGCAGTACTTC
V gene: TRBV30
J gene: TRBJ2-7
D gene: -
clone size: -

CDR3 protein: CASSLVYNEQFF
CDR3 DNA: TGTGCCAGCAGCTTAGTTTACAATGAGCAGTTCTTC
V gene: TRBV7-9
J gene: TRBJ2-1
D gene: -
clone size: -

CDR3 protein: CASRRSTGITETQYF
CDR3 DNA: TGTGCCAGTAGGCGTTCGACAGGGATTACAGAGACCCAGTACTTC
V gene: TRBV19
J gene: TRBJ2-5
D gene: TRBD1
clone size: once

CDR3 protein: CASSPPGSLAGGDNEQFF
CDR3 DNA: TGTGCCAGCAGCCCCCCGGGAAGTTTAGCGGGAGGGGACAATGAGCAGTTCTTC
V gene: TRBV5-4
J gene: TRBJ2-1
D gene: TRBD2
clone size: -

CDR3 protein: CASSSVGQGNTIYF
CDR3 DNA: TGTGCCAGCAGTTCGGTAGGACAGGGAAACACCATATATTTT
V gene: TRBV28
J gene: TRBJ1-3
D gene: -
clone size: -

CDR3 protein: CASSSPGAYGYTF
CDR3 DNA: TGTGCCAGCAGTTCGCCAGGGGCCTATGGCTACACCTTC
V gene: TRBV27
J gene: TRBJ1-2
D gene: -
clone size: -

CDR3 protein: CASSREQGGSQPQHF
CDR3 DNA: TGTGCCAGCTCGCGGGAACAGGGGGGATCACAGCCCCAGCATTTT
V gene: TRBV18
J gene: TRBJ1-5
D gene: TRBD1
clone size: -

CDR3 protein: CASSTGRREGSTQYF
CDR3 DNA: TGTGCCAGTAGTACCGGCCGCCGGGAGGGTAGTACGCAGTATTTT
V gene: TRBV19
J gene: TRBJ2-3
D gene: TRBD2
clone size: -

CDR3 protein: CASSPRDSRTAGNTIYF
CDR3 DNA: TGTGCCAGCAGCCCAAGGGACAGCCGAACCGCTGGAAACACCATATATTTT
V gene: TRBV5-6
J gene: TRBJ1-3
D gene: TRBD1
clone size: -

CDR3 protein: CASSPTGLGEQFF
CDR3 DNA: TGTGCCAGCAGCCCCACCGGACTAGGTGAGCAGTTCTTC
V gene: TRBV11-3
J gene: TRBJ2-1
D gene: TRBD2
clone size: -

CDR3 protein: CASSLTSYEQYF
CDR3 DNA: TGTGCCAGCTCACTCACCTCCTACGAGCAGTACTTC
V gene: TRBV18
J gene: TRBJ2-7
D gene: -
clone size: -

CDR3 protein: CASVLKLSVSSYNEQFF
CDR3 DNA: TGTGCTAGTGTCCTCAAACTTAGCGTATCATCCTACAATGAGCAGTTCTTC
V gene: TRBV12-5
J gene: TRBJ2-1
D gene: -
clone size: -

CDR3 protein: CASNWLGQTGGAFF
CDR3 DNA: TGTGCCAGCAATTGGCTAGGGCAGACTGGAGGAGCTTTCTTT
V gene: TRBV6-1
J gene: TRBJ1-1
D gene: -
clone size: -

CDR3 protein: CASSVDGQSRANVLTF
CDR3 DNA: TGTGCCAGCAGCGTCGATGGACAAAGTCGGGCCAACGTCCTGACTTTC
V gene: TRBV7-1
J gene: TRBJ2-6
D gene: -
clone size: -